The rows below give T cell receptor beta chains drawn from one sample of a study of blood T cell repertoires in COVID-19. Using immunoSEQ multiplex PCR, the repertoire was profiled, and TCRdb retains in-frame clones only, with some absent. This table holds approximately 60,000 clones, about nine tenths found once. Sequenced input: peripheral blood. The origin of the receptors is a man between 45 and 60 years old with active COVID-19. The CDR3 runs from the conserved cysteine through the conserved F or W. D genes are given only for firm matches. The size of a clone is reported for some rows only, either as once, few or many, or as a class for expanded clones.

TRBJ1-3,NA,TRBV6-5,NA,CASSWTTGHGNTIYF,TGTGCCAGCAGTTGGACTACGGGCCACGGAAACACCATATATTTT
TRBJ1-5,few,TRBV9,NA,CASSGQVTGQPQHF,TGTGCCAGCAGCGGACAGGTGACGGGGCAGCCCCAGCATTTT
TRBJ1-6,few,TRBV3-1/TRBV3-2,TRBD1,CASSQALQGAGSPLHF,TGTGCCAGCAGCCAGGCCTTACAGGGGGCAGGTTCACCCCTCCACTTT
TRBJ1-5,NA,TRBV5-5,TRBD1,CASSLMAGGQPQHF,TGTGCCAGCAGCTTGATGGCAGGGGGTCAGCCCCAGCATTTT
TRBJ1-1,NA,TRBV19,NA,CASSIEATGNTEAFF,TGTGCCAGTAGTATAGAGGCGACGGGGAACACTGAAGCTTTCTTT
TRBJ2-3,NA,TRBV30,NA,CAWSLPWGGTDTQYF,TGTGCCTGGAGTTTGCCCTGGGGGGGCACAGATACGCAGTATTTT
TRBJ2-2,NA,TRBV5-1,TRBD2,CASTGGGRVGTGELFF,TGCGCCAGCACTGGCGGCGGGAGGGTTGGCACCGGGGAGCTGTTTTTT
TRBJ1-3,NA,TRBV6-6,NA,CASSYRGNTIYF,TGTGCCAGCAGTTATAGGGGGAACACCATATATTTT
TRBJ1-2,NA,TRBV21-1,NA,CARGGKGYTF,TGTGCCAGGGGGGGGAAAGGCTACACCTTC
TRBJ1-1,NA,TRBV5-5,TRBD1,CASSLGTGGSRSAFF,TGTGCCAGCAGCCTAGGGACAGGGGGTTCGCGGTCAGCTTTCTTT
TRBJ1-2,few,TRBV2,NA,CASSQGREGYTF,TGTGCCAGCAGCCAGGGGAGGGAGGGCTACACCTTC
TRBJ2-7,once,TRBV7-8,NA,CASSPETYEQYF,TGTGCCAGCAGCCCGGAGACCTACGAGCAGTACTTC
TRBJ2-3,NA,TRBV6-5,TRBD1,CASRITGASTDTQYF,TGTGCCAGCAGGATAACAGGGGCTAGCACAGATACGCAGTATTTT
TRBJ2-2,NA,TRBV5-1,NA,CASSLGTANTGELFF,TGCGCCAGCAGCTTGGGGACAGCAAACACCGGGGAGCTGTTTTTT
TRBJ2-7,NA,TRBV7-9,NA,CASAGYEQYF,TGTGCCAGCGCCGGGTACGAGCAGTACTTC
TRBJ2-5,NA,TRBV2,TRBD1,CAGDRQGGWETQYF,TGTGCCGGAGACAGACAGGGGGGGTGGGAGACCCAGTACTTC
TRBJ2-7,NA,TRBV27,NA,CASSHLSGTKSSYEQYF,TGTGCCAGCAGCCATCTTTCCGGGACAAAAAGCTCCTACGAGCAGTACTTC
TRBJ1-5,NA,TRBV19,TRBD1,CASRQDRGIGQPQHF,TGTGCCAGTAGACAGGACAGGGGAATAGGGCAGCCCCAGCATTTT
TRBJ1-2,NA,TRBV12-3/TRBV12-4,NA,CASSGQNYGYTF,TGTGCCAGCAGTGGGCAAAACTATGGCTACACCTTC
TRBJ2-7,NA,TRBV19,TRBD2,CASSNEEFSGSPLYEQYF,TGTGCCAGTAGTAACGAGGAGTTTAGCGGGAGTCCTCTCTACGAGCAGTACTTC
TRBJ1-1,NA,TRBV6-4,NA,CASRLEMNTEAFF,TGTGCCAGCAGGCTCGAGATGAACACTGAAGCTTTCTTT
TRBJ2-3,once,TRBV3-1/TRBV3-2,TRBD1,CASSRQGSNTQYF,TGTGCCAGCAGCCGACAGGGGTCTAATACGCAGTATTTT
TRBJ1-2,NA,TRBV2,NA,CASSEEEFYGYTF,TGTGCCAGCAGTGAGGAGGAATTCTATGGCTACACCTTC
TRBJ1-5,NA,TRBV4-1,NA,CASSQVEGRSNQPQHF,TGCGCCAGCAGCCAAGTTGAAGGGAGAAGCAATCAGCCCCAGCATTTT
TRBJ2-7,few,TRBV28,NA,CASSLTGGPGEQYF,TGTGCCAGCAGTTTGACCGGAGGGCCGGGGGAGCAGTACTTC
TRBJ2-7,NA,TRBV7-8,TRBD1,CASSPRINRGPEQYF,TGTGCCAGCAGCCCCCGGATCAACAGGGGGCCCGAGCAGTACTTC
TRBJ2-2,NA,TRBV29-1,NA,CSVESQVDTGELFF,TGCAGCGTTGAATCCCAGGTCGACACCGGGGAGCTGTTTTTT
TRBJ2-1,NA,TRBV4-2,TRBD2,CASSLSGTTDYNEQFF,TGTGCCAGCAGCCTGTCCGGGACTACTGACTACAATGAGCAGTTCTTC
TRBJ2-2,NA,TRBV7-8,NA,CASSPLWETPNTGELFF,TGTGCCAGCAGCCCCCTCTGGGAGACTCCGAACACCGGGGAGCTGTTTTTT
TRBJ2-1,NA,TRBV19,TRBD2,CASSIDGTSGPEQFF,TGTGCCAGTAGTATAGATGGGACTAGCGGGCCCGAGCAGTTCTTC
TRBJ2-5,NA,TRBV11-1,NA,CASSRQGRETQYF,TGTGCCAGCAGCAGGCAGGGAAGGGAGACCCAGTACTTC
TRBJ1-1,once,TRBV29-1,TRBD1,CSGGDRVNTEAFF,TGCAGCGGGGGGGACAGGGTAAACACTGAAGCTTTCTTT
TRBJ2-5,NA,TRBV19,NA,CASVMRAQETQYF,TGTGCCAGTGTTATGAGGGCCCAAGAGACCCAGTACTTC
TRBJ1-5,NA,TRBV12-2,NA,CASRLDPGLCRNSNQPQHF,TGTGCAAGTCGCTTAGACCCGGGACTCTGCAGGAATAGCAATCAGCCCCAGCATTTT
TRBJ1-6,NA,TRBV3-1/TRBV3-2,NA,CASSQEEEGWTPLHF,TGTGCCAGCAGCCAAGAGGAGGAGGGGTGGACACCCCTCCACTTT
TRBJ1-1,NA,TRBV6-2/TRBV6-3,TRBD1,CASSLSPGTGKDTEAFF,TGTGCCAGCAGTCTGAGCCCCGGGACAGGCAAAGACACTGAAGCTTTCTTT
TRBJ2-1,NA,TRBV5-8,TRBD1,CASSFRGQGANEQFF,TGTGCCAGCAGCTTTAGGGGACAGGGGGCCAATGAGCAGTTCTTC
TRBJ1-1,NA,TRBV5-8,TRBD1,CASSLGQGANTEAFF,TGTGCCAGCAGCCTCGGACAGGGGGCGAACACTGAAGCTTTCTTT
TRBJ2-3,NA,TRBV3-1/TRBV3-2,TRBD2,CASSHRLAGLTDTQYF,TGTGCCAGCAGCCACCGACTAGCGGGGCTCACAGATACGCAGTATTTT
TRBJ2-1,NA,TRBV28,TRBD2,CASSFTSGINNEQFF,TGTGCCAGCAGCTTTACTAGCGGGATAAACAATGAGCAGTTCTTC
TRBJ1-5,NA,TRBV5-1,TRBD1,CASSLGDRELSNQPQHF,TGCGCCAGCAGCTTGGGAGACAGGGAACTTAGCAATCAGCCCCAGCATTTT
TRBJ1-4,NA,TRBV11-2,NA,CASSFGAGNEKLFF,TGTGCCAGCAGCTTCGGGGCGGGGAATGAAAAACTGTTTTTT
TRBJ1-2,few,TRBV28,TRBD1,CASRAGTGGAYGYTF,TGTGCCAGCAGAGCAGGGACAGGAGGGGCCTATGGCTACACCTTC
TRBJ2-5,NA,TRBV7-8,TRBD2,CASSFSSGGAGETQYF,TGTGCCAGCAGCTTCTCTTCCGGGGGGGCAGGCGAGACCCAGTACTTC
TRBJ1-1,NA,TRBV10-1,NA,CASSESMGGNTEAFF,TGCGCCAGCAGTGAGTCGATGGGAGGAAACACTGAAGCTTTCTTT
TRBJ2-7,NA,TRBV7-2,TRBD2,CASGPRGGVYEQYF,TGTGCCAGCGGCCCGAGGGGAGGGGTCTACGAGCAGTACTTC